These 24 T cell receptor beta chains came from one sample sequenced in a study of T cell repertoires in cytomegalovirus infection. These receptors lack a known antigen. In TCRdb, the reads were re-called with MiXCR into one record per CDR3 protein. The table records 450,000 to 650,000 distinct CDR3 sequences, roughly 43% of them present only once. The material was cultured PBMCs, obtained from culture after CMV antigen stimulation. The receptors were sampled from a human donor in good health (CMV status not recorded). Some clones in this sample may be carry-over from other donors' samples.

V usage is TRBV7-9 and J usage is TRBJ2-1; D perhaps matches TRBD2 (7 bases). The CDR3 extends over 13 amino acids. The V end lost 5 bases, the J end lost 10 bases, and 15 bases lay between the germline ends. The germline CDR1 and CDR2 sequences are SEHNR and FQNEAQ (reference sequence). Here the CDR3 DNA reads TGTGCCAGCAGCACCACCAGGGGAGGGGAGCAGTTCTTC. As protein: CASSTTRGGEQFF.

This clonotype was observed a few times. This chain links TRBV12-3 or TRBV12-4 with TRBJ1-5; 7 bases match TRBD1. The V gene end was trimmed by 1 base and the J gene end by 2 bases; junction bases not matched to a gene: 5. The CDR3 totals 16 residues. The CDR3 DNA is TGTGCCAGCAGTTTAGTGCCCAGGGGGGGCAATCAGCCCCAGCATTTT. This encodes CASSLVPRGGNQPQHF.

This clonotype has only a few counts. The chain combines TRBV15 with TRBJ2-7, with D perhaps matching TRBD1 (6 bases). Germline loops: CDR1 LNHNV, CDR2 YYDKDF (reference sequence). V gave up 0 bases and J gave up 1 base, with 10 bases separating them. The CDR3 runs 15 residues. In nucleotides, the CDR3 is TGTGCCACCAGCAGAGATGGGACATTGTCCTACGAGCAGTACTTC. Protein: CATSRDGTLSYEQYF.

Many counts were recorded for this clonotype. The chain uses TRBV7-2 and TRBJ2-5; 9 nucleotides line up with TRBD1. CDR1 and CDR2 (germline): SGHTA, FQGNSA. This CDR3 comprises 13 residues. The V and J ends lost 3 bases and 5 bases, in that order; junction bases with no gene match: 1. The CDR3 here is CASSFGQGETQYF. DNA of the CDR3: TGTGCCAGCAGCTTTGGACAGGGGGAGACCCAGTACTTC.

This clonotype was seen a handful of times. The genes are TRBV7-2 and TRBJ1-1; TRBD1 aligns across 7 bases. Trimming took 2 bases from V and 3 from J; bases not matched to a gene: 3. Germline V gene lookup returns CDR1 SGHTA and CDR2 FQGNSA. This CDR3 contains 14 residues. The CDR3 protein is CASSLQGEYTEAFF. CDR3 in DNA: TGTGCCAGCAGCTTACAGGGGGAATACACTGAAGCTTTCTTT.

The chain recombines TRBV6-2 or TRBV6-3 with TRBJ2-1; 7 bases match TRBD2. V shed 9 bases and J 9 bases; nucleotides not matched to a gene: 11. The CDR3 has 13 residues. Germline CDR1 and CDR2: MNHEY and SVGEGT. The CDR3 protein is CASRTSRTGEQFF. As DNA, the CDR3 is TGTGCCAGTCGGACTAGTCGCACTGGTGAGCAGTTCTTC.

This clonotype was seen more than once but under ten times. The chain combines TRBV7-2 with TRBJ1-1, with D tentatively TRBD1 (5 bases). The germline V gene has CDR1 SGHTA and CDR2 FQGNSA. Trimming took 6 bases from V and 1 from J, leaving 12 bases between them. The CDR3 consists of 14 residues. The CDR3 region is CASRFGGENTEAFF. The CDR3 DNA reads TGTGCCAGCAGATTTGGGGGGGAGAACACTGAAGCTTTCTTT. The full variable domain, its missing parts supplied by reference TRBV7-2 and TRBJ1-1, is GAGVSQSPSNKVTEKGKDVELRCDPISGHTALYWYRQSLGQGLEFLIYFQGNSAPDKSGLPSDRFSAERTGGSVSTLTIQRTQQEDSAVYLCASRFGGENTEAFFGQGTRLTVV.

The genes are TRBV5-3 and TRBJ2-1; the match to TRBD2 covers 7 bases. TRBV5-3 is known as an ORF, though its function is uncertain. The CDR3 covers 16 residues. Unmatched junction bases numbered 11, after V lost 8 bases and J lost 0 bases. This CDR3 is CASLPRGTRSYNEQFF. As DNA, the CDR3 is TGTGCCAGCTTGCCGCGGGGGACTCGCTCCTACAATGAGCAGTTCTTC.

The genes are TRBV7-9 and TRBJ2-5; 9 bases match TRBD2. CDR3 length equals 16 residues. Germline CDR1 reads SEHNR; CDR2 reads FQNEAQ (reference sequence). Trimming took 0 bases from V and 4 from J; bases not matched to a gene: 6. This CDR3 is CASSLATSGGRETQYF. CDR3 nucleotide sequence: TGTGCCAGCAGCTTAGCGACCAGCGGGGGGCGAGAGACCCAGTACTTC.

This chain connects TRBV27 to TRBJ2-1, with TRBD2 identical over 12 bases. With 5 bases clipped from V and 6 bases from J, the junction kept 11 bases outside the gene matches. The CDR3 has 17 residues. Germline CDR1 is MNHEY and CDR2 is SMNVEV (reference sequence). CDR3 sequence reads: CASSPAIGLAGINEQFF. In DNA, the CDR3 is TGTGCCAGCAGTCCGGCCATCGGACTAGCGGGAATCAATGAGCAGTTCTTC.

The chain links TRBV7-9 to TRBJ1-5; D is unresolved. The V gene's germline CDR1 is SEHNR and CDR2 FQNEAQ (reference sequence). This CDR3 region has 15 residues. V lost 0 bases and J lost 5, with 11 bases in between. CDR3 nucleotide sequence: TGTGCCAGCAGCTTAGCGTCGGGAGTGCATCAGCCCCAGCATTTT. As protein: CASSLASGVHQPQHF.

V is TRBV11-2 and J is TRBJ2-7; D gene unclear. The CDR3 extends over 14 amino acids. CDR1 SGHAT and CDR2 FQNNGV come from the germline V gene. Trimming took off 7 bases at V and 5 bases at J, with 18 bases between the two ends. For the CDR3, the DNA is TGTGCCAGCACCTCTCAGCTGGCTGTTGACGAGCAGTACTTC. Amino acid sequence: CASTSQLAVDEQYF.

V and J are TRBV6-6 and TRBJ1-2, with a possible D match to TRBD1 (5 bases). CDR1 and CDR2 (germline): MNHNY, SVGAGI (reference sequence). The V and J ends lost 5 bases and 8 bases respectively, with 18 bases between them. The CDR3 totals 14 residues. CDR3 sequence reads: CASSELGWDVGYTF. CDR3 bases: TGTGCCAGCAGTGAGTTGGGGTGGGACGTCGGCTACACCTTC.

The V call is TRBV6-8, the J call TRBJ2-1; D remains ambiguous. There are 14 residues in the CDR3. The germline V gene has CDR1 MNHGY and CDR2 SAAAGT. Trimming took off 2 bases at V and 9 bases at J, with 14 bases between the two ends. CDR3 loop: CASSYTQELGEQFF. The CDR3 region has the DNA TGTGCCAGCAGTTACACCCAAGAACTCGGTGAGCAGTTCTTC.

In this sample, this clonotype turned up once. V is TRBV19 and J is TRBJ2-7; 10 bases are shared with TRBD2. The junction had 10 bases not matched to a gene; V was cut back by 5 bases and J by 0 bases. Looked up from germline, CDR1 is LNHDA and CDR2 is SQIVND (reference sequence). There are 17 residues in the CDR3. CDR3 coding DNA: TGTGCCAGTAGTGAGAGGACTAGCGGTGGGAGCTCCTACGAGCAGTACTTC. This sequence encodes CASSERTSGGSSYEQYF.

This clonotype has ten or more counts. The CDR3 region has the DNA TGTGCCAGCAGTCGAGCCCCGGACAGGCCTCCTGAAGCTTTCTTT. This sequence encodes CASSRAPDRPPEAFF. The chain recombines TRBV7-2 with TRBJ1-1, with 7 bases that match TRBD1. Germline CDR1 and CDR2: SGHTA and FQGNSA. V shed 6 bases and J 6 bases; nucleotides not matched to a gene: 13. CDR3 size: 15 residues.

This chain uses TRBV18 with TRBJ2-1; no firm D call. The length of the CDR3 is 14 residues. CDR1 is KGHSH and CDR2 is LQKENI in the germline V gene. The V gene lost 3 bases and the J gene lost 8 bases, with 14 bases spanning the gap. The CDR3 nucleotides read TGTGCCAGCTCACCGGTCCAGCGATCTGATGAGCAGTTCTTC. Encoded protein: CASSPVQRSDEQFF.

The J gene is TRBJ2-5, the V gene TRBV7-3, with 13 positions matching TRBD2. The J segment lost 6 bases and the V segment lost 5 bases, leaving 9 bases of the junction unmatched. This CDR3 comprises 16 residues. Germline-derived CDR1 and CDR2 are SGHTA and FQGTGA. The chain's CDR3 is CASSPSTSGGWKTQYF. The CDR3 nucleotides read TGTGCCAGCAGCCCCTCGACTAGCGGGGGGTGGAAGACCCAGTACTTC.

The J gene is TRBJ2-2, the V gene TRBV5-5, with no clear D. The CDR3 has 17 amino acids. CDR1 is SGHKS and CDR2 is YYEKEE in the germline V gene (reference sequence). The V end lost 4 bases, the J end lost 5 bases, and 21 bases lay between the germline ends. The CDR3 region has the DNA TGTGCCAGCAGCCTGGGTGATAGAGTGGAGTTGACCGGGGAGCTGTTTTTT. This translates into CASSLGDRVELTGELFF.

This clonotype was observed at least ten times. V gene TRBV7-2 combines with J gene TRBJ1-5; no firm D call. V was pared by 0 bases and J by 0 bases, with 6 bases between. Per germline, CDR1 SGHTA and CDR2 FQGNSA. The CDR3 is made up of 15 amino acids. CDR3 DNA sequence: TGTGCCAGCAGCTTAGCGGGCATTAGCAATCAGCCCCAGCATTTT. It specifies CASSLAGISNQPQHF.

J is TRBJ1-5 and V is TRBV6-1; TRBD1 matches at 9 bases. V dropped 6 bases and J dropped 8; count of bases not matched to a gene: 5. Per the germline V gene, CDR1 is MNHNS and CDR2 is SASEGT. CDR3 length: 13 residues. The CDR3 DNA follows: TGTGCCAGCAGAGGGACAGGGTGGGAGCCCCAGCATTTT. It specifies CASRGTGWEPQHF.

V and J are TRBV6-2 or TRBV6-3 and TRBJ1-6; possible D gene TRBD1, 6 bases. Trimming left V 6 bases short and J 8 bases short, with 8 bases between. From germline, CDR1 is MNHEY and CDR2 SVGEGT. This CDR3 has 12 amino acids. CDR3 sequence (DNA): TGTGCCAGCAGGGACAGTCATTCACCCCTCCACTTT. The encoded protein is CASRDSHSPLHF.

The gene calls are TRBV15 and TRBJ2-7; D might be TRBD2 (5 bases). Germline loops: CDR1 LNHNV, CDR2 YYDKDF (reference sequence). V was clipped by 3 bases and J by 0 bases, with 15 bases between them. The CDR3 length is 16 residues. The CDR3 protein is CATSSRTGKGSYEQYF. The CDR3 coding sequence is TGTGCCACCAGCAGCCGCACCGGGAAAGGCTCCTACGAGCAGTACTTC.

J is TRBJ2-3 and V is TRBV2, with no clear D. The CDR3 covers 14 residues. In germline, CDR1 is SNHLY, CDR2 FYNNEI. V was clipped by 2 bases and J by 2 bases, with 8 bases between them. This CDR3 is CASSELTTTDTQYF. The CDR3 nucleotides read TGTGCCAGCAGTGAATTAACTACCACAGATACGCAGTATTTT.